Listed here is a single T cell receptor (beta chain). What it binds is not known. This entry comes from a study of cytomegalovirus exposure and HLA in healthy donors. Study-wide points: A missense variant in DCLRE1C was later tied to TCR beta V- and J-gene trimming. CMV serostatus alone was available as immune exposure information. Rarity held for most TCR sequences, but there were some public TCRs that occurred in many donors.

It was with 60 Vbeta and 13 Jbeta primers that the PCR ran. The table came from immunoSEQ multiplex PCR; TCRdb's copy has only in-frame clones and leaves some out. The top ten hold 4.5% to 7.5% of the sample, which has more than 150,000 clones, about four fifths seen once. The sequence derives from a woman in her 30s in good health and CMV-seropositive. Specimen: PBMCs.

The CDR3 region has the DNA TGCGCCAGCAGTCCTCTAGCGAGCCTAGCTAGCGAGCAGTACTTC. Its translation is CASSPLASLASEQYF. J is TRBJ2-7 and V is TRBV5-1, with a possible D match to TRBD2 (6 bases). The CDR3 spans 15 residues. Germline CDR1 SGHRS, CDR2 YFSETQ. Deletions cut 5 bases from V and 6 bases from J, with 21 bases between.